This passage covers 32 T cell receptor beta chains from one sample sequenced in a study of circulating and synovial CD4+ cells in juvenile arthritis. The repertoire was sequenced with immunoSEQ multiplex PCR; TCRdb's copy has only in-frame clones and lacks some. This sample has tens of thousands of clones, with about 94% found just once. Input material: CD4+ T cells from blood. The origin of the receptors is a human donor with juvenile idiopathic arthritis.

The chain employs TRBV7-2 and TRBJ1-2, with 9 bases identical to TRBD1. The CDR3 extends over 15 amino acids. The J segment lost 6 bases and the V segment lost 7 bases, leaving 12 bases of the junction unmatched. Germline V gene lookup returns CDR1 SGHTA and CDR2 FQGNSA. In nucleotides, the CDR3 is TGTGCCAGCACCCTTTTTGGGACAGGGACCGATGGCTACACCTTC. It encodes CASTLFGTGTDGYTF.

The chain recombines TRBV7-9 with TRBJ1-2; D is undetermined. Germline assignment: CDR1 SEHNR and CDR2 FQNEAQ (reference sequence). Trimming stripped 1 base from V and 4 bases from J, with 13 bases between. The CDR3 loop spans 15 amino acids. The CDR3 sequence is CASSLVSASIYGYTF. DNA of the CDR3: TGTGCCAGCAGCTTAGTTTCCGCGTCCATCTATGGCTACACCTTC.

The V call is TRBV9, the J call TRBJ2-4; a weak D match, TRBD2 (5 bases). In germline, CDR1 is SGDLS, CDR2 YYNGEE. Trimming removed 7 bases at V and 1 base at J, with 18 bases between. CDR3 length: 16 residues. The CDR3 nucleotides are TGTGCCAGCGCGAAGGACCCCACGGGGGCCAAAAACATTCAGTACTTC. Translating it yields CASAKDPTGAKNIQYF. Looking up the rest from reference TRBV9 and TRBJ2-4 gives the full variable domain: DSGVTQTPKHLITATGQRVTLRCSPRSGDLSVYWYQQSLDQGLQFLIQYYNGEERAKGNILERFSAQQFPDLHSELNLSSLELGDSALYFCASAKDPTGAKNIQYFGAGTRLSVL.

This sequence joins TRBV2 and TRBJ2-1; the D gene is possibly TRBD2 (5 bases). Between the trimmed V and J ends, which lost 6 bases and 3 bases, there was a span of 6 bases. This CDR3 is built from 12 residues. The germline V gene encodes CDR1 SNHLY and CDR2 FYNNEI. The CDR3 sequence is CASRADYNEQFF. CDR3 in DNA: TGTGCCAGCAGAGCGGACTACAATGAGCAGTTCTTC.

The chain uses TRBV5-1 and TRBJ2-7; D perhaps matches TRBD1 (6 bases). Trimming cost V 0 bases and J 0 bases, with 7 bases left between them. The length of the CDR3 is 14 residues. Per the germline V gene, CDR1 is SGHRS and CDR2 is YFSETQ. CDR3 bases: TGCGCCAGCAGCTTGGTGGACAGCTCCTACGAGCAGTACTTC. Translation: CASSLVDSSYEQYF. Complete variable domain (other parts from reference TRBV5-1 and TRBJ2-7): KAGVTQTPRYLIKTRGQQVTLSCSPISGHRSVSWYQQTPGQGLQFLFEYFSETQRNKGNFPGRFSGRQFSNSRSEMNVSTLELGDSALYLCASSLVDSSYEQYFGPGTRLTVT.

V usage is TRBV4-3 and J usage is TRBJ1-1; no definite D call. Germline lookup yields CDR1 LGHNA and CDR2 YSLEER. Trimming cost V 0 bases and J 4 bases, with 12 bases left between them. The CDR3 is 15 amino acids. In DNA, the CDR3 is TGCGCCAGCAGCCAAGAGAGAGGGATTCGCACTGAAGCTTTCTTT. Encoded protein: CASSQERGIRTEAFF.

The chain has TRBV12-5 and TRBJ2-3; 12 nucleotides match TRBD1. With 3 bases clipped from V and 6 bases from J, the junction kept 7 bases outside the gene matches. The CDR3 is 16 amino acids. Germline CDR1 LGHNT, CDR2 FRNRAP. The CDR3 region has the DNA TGTGCTAGTGGTTTAACCCCCGGGACAGGGGGCGATACGCAGTATTTT. Protein product: CASGLTPGTGGDTQYF.

The chain joins TRBV5-6 to TRBJ2-1, with D possibly TRBD1 on 6 matching bases. The CDR3 has 15 amino acids. V dropped 6 bases and J dropped 10 bases, with 23 bases sitting between them. Germline assignment: CDR1 SGHDT and CDR2 YYEEEE. CDR3 coding DNA: TGTGCCAGCACCCCTGGACAGTCCTCCTACAGGGAGCAGTTCTTC. Its protein is CASTPGQSSYREQFF.

The genes are TRBV6-5 and TRBJ2-5; 11 nucleotides line up with TRBD2. The CDR3 is 15 residues long. Germline V CDR1 and CDR2: MNHEY, SVGAGI. Losses at the gene ends were 6 bases for V and 5 bases for J; bases not matched to a gene: 8. The CDR3 here is CASSHSGGAMETQYF. The CDR3 nucleotides are TGTGCCAGCAGCCATAGCGGGGGGGCCATGGAGACCCAGTACTTC.

This clone was observed a handful of times. Here the CDR3 reads CASSSAGESYEQYF. The CDR3 DNA is TGTGCCAGCAGTTCCGCGGGGGAGTCCTACGAGCAGTACTTC. This sequence joins TRBV6-5 and TRBJ2-7; 7 nucleotides align to TRBD2. V was pared by 4 bases and J by 1 base, with 4 bases of the junction left unmatched. Germline CDR1 MNHEY, CDR2 SVGAGI. The CDR3 contains 14 residues.

Here the CDR3 reads CASTEDRRDTEAFF. The CDR3 DNA reads as TGTGCCAGCACCGAGGATAGGAGGGACACTGAAGCTTTCTTT. The chain has TRBV2 and TRBJ1-1; D is ambiguous. This CDR3 has 14 amino acids. Per germline, CDR1 SNHLY and CDR2 FYNNEI. Trimming cost V 7 bases and J 3 bases, with 15 bases left between them.

This sequence joins TRBV7-8 and TRBJ2-7; TRBD1 aligns across 8 bases. The CDR3 has 15 amino acids. Trimming took 1 base from V and 3 from J; bases not matched to a gene: 5. CDR1 is SGHVS and CDR2 is FQNEAQ in the germline V gene. CDR3 in amino acids: CASSLGGTGGYEQYF. DNA for the CDR3: TGTGCCAGCAGCTTAGGGGGGACAGGAGGCTACGAGCAGTACTTC.

This chain uses TRBV5-4 with TRBJ1-2; 7 nucleotides match TRBD1. V lost 4 bases and J lost 2; bases outside the gene matches: 5. The CDR3 totals 14 residues. Germline assignment: CDR1 SGHNT and CDR2 YYREEE (reference sequence). The CDR3 loop reads CASSPTGLNYGYTF. For the CDR3, the DNA is TGTGCCAGCAGCCCGACAGGGTTGAACTATGGCTACACCTTC.

V usage is TRBV5-1 and J usage is TRBJ2-3; tentatively, D is TRBD2 (7 bases). The CDR3 is 16 residues long. Germline lookup yields CDR1 SGHRS and CDR2 YFSETQ. V lost 0 bases and J 6 bases, leaving 17 bases between the germline ends. CDR3 nucleotide sequence: TGCGCCAGCAGCTTGGGGGTCGGCGGGGGCGGGGATACGCAGTATTTT. This translates into CASSLGVGGGGDTQYF.

J is TRBJ2-2 and V is TRBV10-3, with 9 bases aligning to TRBD2. The CDR3 length is 13 residues. Germline trimming cut 8 bases from V and 3 bases from J; bases unmatched to any gene: 1. Germline CDR1 is ENHRY and CDR2 is SYGVKD. The CDR3 sequence is CAIQRGDTGELFF. The CDR3, as DNA: TGTGCCATCCAGCGGGGGGACACCGGGGAGCTGTTTTTT.

The CDR3 region is CASNDGGSSYNEQFF. The CDR3 coding sequence is TGCGCCAGCAACGACGGGGGGAGCTCCTACAATGAGCAGTTCTTC. This chain links TRBV5-1 with TRBJ2-1, with 7 bases identical to TRBD2. The CDR3 has 15 residues. Unmatched junction bases numbered 6, after V lost 6 bases and J lost 0 bases. Germline loops: CDR1 SGHRS, CDR2 YFSETQ. Full variable domain (outside the CDR3, taken from reference TRBV5-1 and TRBJ2-1): KAGVTQTPRYLIKTRGQQVTLSCSPISGHRSVSWYQQTPGQGLQFLFEYFSETQRNKGNFPGRFSGRQFSNSRSEMNVSTLELGDSALYLCASNDGGSSYNEQFFGPGTRLTVL.

This chain joins TRBV9 and TRBJ1-1; 7 nucleotides agree with TRBD1. CDR1 and CDR2 from the germline V gene are SGDLS and YYNGEE. This CDR3 has 13 amino acids. J gave up 4 bases and V 3 bases, and 3 bases lay outside the gene matches. CDR3 amino acids: CASSATGVTEAFF. The CDR3 DNA is TGTGCCAGCAGCGCCACAGGGGTCACTGAAGCTTTCTTT.

V usage is TRBV19 and J usage is TRBJ1-2; 10 nucleotides align to TRBD1. Germline lookup yields CDR1 LNHDA and CDR2 SQIVND (reference sequence). This CDR3 spans 14 amino acids. The V and J ends lost 4 bases and 6 bases, in that order; junction bases with no gene match: 5. CDR3 loop: CASSTRTGGNGYTF. CDR3 in DNA: TGTGCCAGTAGTACCCGGACAGGGGGGAATGGCTACACCTTC.

The rearrangement uses TRBV27 and TRBJ1-2; no firm D call. Germline values: CDR1 MNHEY, CDR2 SMNVEV (reference sequence). CDR3 length: 15 amino acids. Trimming pared 0 bases from V and 0 bases from J, leaving 8 bases between. The CDR3: CASSLSDTSNYGYTF. CDR3 DNA: TGTGCCAGCAGTTTATCCGATACTTCTAACTATGGCTACACCTTC.

The chain employs TRBV5-1 and TRBJ1-2; the D is unclear. Trimming removed 4 bases from V and 6 bases from J, with 13 bases in between. Germline V CDR1 and CDR2: SGHRS, YFSETQ. The CDR3 spans 13 residues. This chain's CDR3 is CASSPGNSHGYTF. The DNA of the CDR3 is TGCGCCAGCAGCCCGGGTAATAGCCATGGCTACACCTTC.

For this clone: This same CDR3 is encoded by further DNA sequences in the sample. The gene calls are TRBV5-1 and TRBJ1-6; 8 bases are a match to TRBD1. The CDR3 sequence is 16 residues long. The ends lost 3 bases at V and 7 bases at J; junction bases unmatched: 9. Germline assignment: CDR1 SGHRS and CDR2 YFSETQ. The DNA of the CDR3 is TGCGCCAGCAGCTGGGACCCGAGACAGGGGAATTCACCCCTCCACTTT. Its translation is CASSWDPRQGNSPLHF.

This chain connects TRBV5-6 to TRBJ2-7; D possibly corresponds to TRBD2 (5 bases). V was trimmed by 4 bases and J by 6 bases, leaving 8 bases between them. Germline V CDR1 and CDR2: SGHDT, YYEEEE. The CDR3 has 11 residues. The DNA for the CDR3 is TGTGCCAGCAGCCGACGGGGCGAGCAGTACTTC. As protein: CASSRRGEQYF.

The chain uses TRBV5-6 and TRBJ1-5, with a possible D match to TRBD1 (6 bases). The V and J ends lost 4 bases and 2 bases respectively, with 16 bases between them. The CDR3 runs 16 residues. CDR1 SGHDT and CDR2 YYEEEE come from the germline V gene. CDR3 DNA sequence: TGTGCCAGCAGCCCCGGGACAAATAGGGGCAATCAGCCCCAGCATTTT. Its protein is CASSPGTNRGNQPQHF.

This chain links TRBV7-7 with TRBJ2-7; D gene ambiguous. V lost 5 bases to trimming and J lost 0 bases, with 8 bases between them. The CDR3 covers 13 residues. Germline CDR1 reads SSHAT; CDR2 reads FNYEAQ (reference sequence). For the CDR3, the DNA is TGTGCCAGCAGCCCCGAGGACTCCTACGAGCAGTACTTC. This codes for CASSPEDSYEQYF.

The chain recombines TRBV11-1 with TRBJ2-1; TRBD2 agrees at 11 bases. Losses at the gene ends were 2 bases for V and 8 bases for J; bases not matched to a gene: 5. CDR1 is SGHAT and CDR2 is FQDESV in the germline V gene (reference sequence). CDR3 length equals 15 residues. This CDR3 reads CASSLSSGGVYEQFF. CDR3 in DNA: TGTGCCAGCAGCTTAAGTAGCGGGGGGGTCTATGAGCAGTTCTTC.

The chain links TRBV6-6 to TRBJ1-5, with D possibly TRBD1 on 5 matching bases. The germline V gene has CDR1 MNHNY and CDR2 SVGAGI (reference sequence). This CDR3 is 16 amino acids long. V was trimmed by 0 bases and J by 10 bases, leaving 19 bases between them. CDR3 loop: CASSYSIGQGFRPQHF. Written as DNA, the CDR3 is TGTGCCAGCAGTTACTCGATAGGGCAGGGTTTTCGTCCCCAGCATTTT.

To note about this clone: The sample holds other DNA sequences that translate to the same CDR3. The chain carries TRBV5-6 and TRBJ1-6; no clear D. Germline V gene sequence: CDR1 SGHDT, CDR2 YYEEEE. V lost 0 bases, J lost 0 bases, and 10 bases lay in between. CDR3 length equals 17 residues. The CDR3 protein is CASSLAGLSSYNSPLHF. The DNA of the CDR3 is TGTGCCAGCAGCTTGGCGGGGTTAAGCTCCTATAATTCACCCCTCCACTTT.

The chain employs TRBV19 and TRBJ2-7, with D possibly being TRBD1 (6 bases). V dropped 5 bases and J dropped 2 bases, with 10 bases sitting between them. From germline, CDR1 is LNHDA and CDR2 SQIVND (reference sequence). The CDR3 is 13 residues long. Written as DNA, the CDR3 is TGTGCCAGTAGTGAGGACAGCCCCTACGAGCAGTACTTC. This translates into CASSEDSPYEQYF.

The chain recombines TRBV9 with TRBJ1-5; 9 positions match TRBD1. Germline V gene sequence: CDR1 SGDLS, CDR2 YYNGEE. CDR3 length: 14 residues. V dropped 2 bases and J dropped 4; count of bases not matched to a gene: 1. The CDR3 coding sequence is TGTGCCAGCAGCGTTGGACAGGGGAATCAGCCCCAGCATTTT. Residues: CASSVGQGNQPQHF.

The chain carries TRBV11-2 and TRBJ2-7; D gene ambiguous. The V gene lost 2 bases and the J gene lost 1 base, with 12 bases spanning the gap. This CDR3 comprises 15 residues. CDR1 is SGHAT and CDR2 is FQNNGV in the germline V gene. CDR3 protein: CASSLTVEQSYEQYF. The CDR3 bases are TGTGCCAGCAGCTTAACGGTGGAACAGTCCTACGAGCAGTACTTC.

The chain has TRBV5-5 and TRBJ1-6, with 10 nucleotides matching TRBD1. Germline CDR1 is SGHKS and CDR2 is YYEKEE (reference sequence). The ends lost 5 bases at V and 2 bases at J; junction bases unmatched: 7. The CDR3 is 17 residues long. The CDR3 here is CASSPDRGHPYNSPLHF. DNA of the CDR3: TGTGCCAGCAGTCCTGACAGGGGGCATCCCTATAATTCACCCCTCCACTTT.

The chain uses TRBV6-1 and TRBJ2-2; D not certain. The CDR3 covers 13 residues. Trimming took off 7 bases at V and 4 bases at J, with 10 bases between the two ends. Germline lookup yields CDR1 MNHNS and CDR2 SASEGT. CDR3 bases: TGTGCCAGCATAAAACAGTCCACCGGGGAGCTGTTTTTT. This encodes CASIKQSTGELFF.